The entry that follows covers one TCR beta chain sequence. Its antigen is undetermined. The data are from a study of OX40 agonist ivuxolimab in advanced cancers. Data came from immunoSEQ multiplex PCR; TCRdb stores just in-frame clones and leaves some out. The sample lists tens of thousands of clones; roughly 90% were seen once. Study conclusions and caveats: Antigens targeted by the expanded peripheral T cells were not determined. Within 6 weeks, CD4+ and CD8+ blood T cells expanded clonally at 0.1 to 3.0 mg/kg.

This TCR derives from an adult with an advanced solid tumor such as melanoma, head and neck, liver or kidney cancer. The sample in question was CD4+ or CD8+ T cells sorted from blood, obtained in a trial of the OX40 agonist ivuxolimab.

CDR3 amino acids: CASSRGDSGANVLTF. The DNA for the CDR3 is TGTGCCAGCAGCCGAGGGGATTCTGGGGCCAACGTCCTGACTTTC. The chain uses TRBV13 and TRBJ2-6; D assignment may be TRBD1 or TRBD2 (5 bases each). Germline loops: CDR1 PRHDT, CDR2 FYEKMQ (reference sequence). Trimming cost V 5 bases and J 1 base, with 9 bases left between them. The length of the CDR3 is 15 residues.